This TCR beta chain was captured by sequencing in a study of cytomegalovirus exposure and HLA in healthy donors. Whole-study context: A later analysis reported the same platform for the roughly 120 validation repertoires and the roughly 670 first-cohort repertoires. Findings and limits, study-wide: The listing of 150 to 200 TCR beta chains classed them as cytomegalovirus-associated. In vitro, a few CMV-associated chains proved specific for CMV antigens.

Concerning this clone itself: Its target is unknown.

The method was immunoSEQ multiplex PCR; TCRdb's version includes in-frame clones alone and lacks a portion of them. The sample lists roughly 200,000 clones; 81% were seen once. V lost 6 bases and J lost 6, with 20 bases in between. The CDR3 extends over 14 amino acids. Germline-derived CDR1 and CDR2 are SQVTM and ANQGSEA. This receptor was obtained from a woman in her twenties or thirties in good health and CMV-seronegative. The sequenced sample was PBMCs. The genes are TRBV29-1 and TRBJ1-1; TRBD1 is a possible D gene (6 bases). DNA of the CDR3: TGCAGCGTCTCAGGGGATTCTAGTGTTCCTGAAGCTTTCTTT. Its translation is CSVSGDSSVPEAFF. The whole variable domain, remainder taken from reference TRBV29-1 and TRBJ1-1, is SAVISQKPSRDICQRGTSLTIQCQVDSQVTMMFWYRQQPGQSLTLIATANQGSEATYESGFVIDKFPISRPNLTFSTLTVSNMSPEDSSIYLCSVSGDSSVPEAFFGQGTRLTVV.